This T cell receptor beta chain was captured in a study of vaccination and CD4 T cells after COVID-19 (dated by TCRdb to 2021 to 2024). Turning to the overall study: Convalescent patients had a positive SARS-CoV-2 result on nasal swab PCR, and of these patients, nine had mild disease and one had severe disease. Post-COVID blood samples from convalescent patients were collected a median of roughly 100 days after diagnosis, with a range of 35 to 161 days. The spike-specific CD4+ TCR repertoire was compared before and after mRNA vaccination in fewer than eleven COVID-19 convalescent patients and a handful of infection-naive healthy vaccine recipients. Participants received two doses of either the Pfizer-BioNTech BNT162b2 vaccine (n=8) or the Moderna mRNA-1273 vaccine (n=2). Post-vaccine blood samples were obtained a median of approximately 74 days after the second vaccine dose, with a range of 14 to 241 days. Overlapping spike peptide pools from SARS-CoV-2 and from the common cold coronaviruses HCoV-NL63, HCoV-OC43 and HCoV-229E were used as culture stimuli. In the convalescent cohort there were six males and four females, among whom were two Hispanic individuals, seven Caucasians, two Asians and one multiracial person. Control cultures used a CEFX viral epitope pool as positive control, an HIV-1 Nef peptide pool as negative control, or no peptide.

What this sample's treatment or condition label stands for: approximately nine-day PBMC culture with coronavirus spike peptide pools or control peptides (ViraFEST assay). The ViraFEST assay, used in the study, expanded antigen-specific T cells with peptide pools and then identified the expanded clonotypes through TCR sequencing. The convalescent patients' positive SARS-CoV-2 PCR tests fell between March and December 2020, which was before the Alpha, Beta and Delta variants emerged in the United States. Each well held around 2 million PBMCs cultured with roughly 10 ug/ml peptide pools in IMDM containing around 4.5% human AB serum and around 9 IU/ml IL-2. Half of the culture medium was replaced with fresh IL-2-containing medium on days 3 and 7. CD4+ T cells were isolated after approximately ten days of culture through negative selection using the EasySep CD4+ T cell isolation kit. PBMCs were separated from whole blood using Ficoll-Paque Plus gradient centrifugation and then either used fresh or cryopreserved at -140C. Triplicate wells were generally used for each culture condition.

The library relied on PCR. TCR sequencing of DNA from cultured CD4+ T cells used the Oncomine TCR Beta short-read assay at the Johns Hopkins FTIC core. The QIAamp micro DNA kit was used to extract genomic DNA from the cultured CD4+ T cells. The Oncomine TCR Beta libraries from cultured CD4+ T cells were pooled using unique dual indexes and then sequenced on an Illumina iSeq 100. Processing in the source paper ran as follows. Non-productive sequences were removed, and CDR3s not starting with C, not ending with F or W, or shorter than 7 amino acids were discarded. Antigen-specific clonotypes were identified with the MANAFEST web application by comparing peptide-stimulated wells with reference and other culture wells. For a clone to be called positive, the clone needed an FDR below 0.05, an odds ratio above 5, and a productive frequency above 0.1% in at least two of three replicate wells. Clonotypes that were significantly expanded in both SARS-CoV-2 spike wells and at least one common cold coronavirus spike condition were defined as cross-reactive. CDR3 homology was assessed with Levenshtein distances (stringdist) and unrooted phylogenetic trees (ape) in R version 3.6.1. TCRdb reworked the public reads: Q25 trimming with fastp, MiXCR clone assembly, productive beta chains retained. Each entry is one CDR3 protein sequence, shown with its most common DNA and genes. The authors' filters were not applied to this entry. The sample contains some 14,000 distinct CDR3 sequences, approximately 49% of them found a single time. Of the sample, about 10% is held by the ten largest clones.

The study at large found these results: Although the median number of SARS-CoV-2-reactive clonotypes went up from roughly 22 after infection to 35 to 40 after vaccination, the increase was not significant. Nearly all vaccine-specific clones in convalescent patients (304 of 307) were mono-reactive for SARS-CoV-2 spike rather than cross-reactive with common cold coronaviruses. Only a relatively small number of convalescent patients were included in the study, and early timepoints following natural infection were not analyzed. Among convalescent patients, a median about 86% of the SARS-CoV-2-reactive clones seen after vaccination appeared only after vaccination, which suggests priming specific to the vaccine.

The CDR1 and CDR2 encoded by the germline V gene are MDHEN and SYDVKM. Trimming at the junction amounts to 3 bases on V and 7 bases on J, and the germline ends lie 16 bases apart. Reading from cysteine to phenylalanine, the CDR3 counts 16 amino acids. The only DNA kept is the CDR3, 48 bases in frame from the first base. As regards this clonotype: There is no known antigen for this receptor. One base away there is no much larger clone; base qualities are not given.

The TCR originated in a human donor who had recovered from COVID-19. Sequenced material: CD4+ T cells from blood, cultured in vitro, taken before SARS-CoV-2 vaccination. Recombination joined TRBV28 with TRBJ1-6; no D segment can be confidently identified. The DNA sequence is as follows: TGTGCCAGCAGTTTTTCCAGTAAGGGTTTGAATTCACCCCTCCACTTT. It translates as CASSFSSKGLNSPLHF.